The subject of this entry is one T cell receptor beta chain. The target antigen is unknown. This sample stems from a study of cytomegalovirus exposure and HLA in healthy donors. PCR employed 60 Vbeta and 13 Jbeta primers. The assay was immunoSEQ multiplex PCR, and TCRdb's table has in-frame clones only and misses some. Seen here are 95,000 to 150,000 clones, over 75% observed once, and the top ten hold approximately 2.1%. Whole-study results and caveats: Later analysis suggested most CMV-associated TCR beta chains were HLA-restricted. According to reports, the classifier identified cytomegalovirus status with high specificity and sensitivity.

Unrecorded immune exposures were likely, despite nominal health at sampling. This receptor was identified in a man aged 25-45 years in good health and CMV-seronegative. The sample consisted of PBMCs.

CDR3 residues: CASSLTWRNQPQHF. The CDR3 DNA follows: TGTGCCAGCAGTTTGACATGGCGCAATCAGCCCCAGCATTTT. The gene calls are TRBV28 and TRBJ1-5; D call uncertain. This CDR3 is 14 amino acids long. Per germline, CDR1 MDHEN and CDR2 SYDVKM. Between the trimmed V and J ends, which lost 3 bases and 2 bases, there was a span of 8 bases.